Listed here are 7 T cell receptor beta chains from one sample, sequenced in a study of human T cells and chemical hapten exposure. Before extraction, the whole blood was not fractionated, and total RNA was taken from it. MiXCR, run by TCRdb on the 5' RACE reads, gives a single entry per CDR3 protein. Among around 140,000 distinct CDR3 sequences listed, about 4.3% were seen once. The origin of the receptors is a female donor in good health.

This clonotype was recorded at least ten times. DNA for the CDR3: TGTGCCATCAGTGAGTCGGGTACCGGCGAGCAGTACTTC. The encoded protein is CAISESGTGEQYF. The J gene is TRBJ2-7, the V gene TRBV10-3, with D unresolved. Trimming took 0 bases from V and 6 from J, leaving 9 bases between them. The germline V gene encodes CDR1 ENHRY and CDR2 SYGVKD. The CDR3 runs to 13 residues.

In this sample, this clonotype turned up a few times. V is TRBV4-2 and J is TRBJ2-2, with D maybe TRBD2 (5 bases). The length of the CDR3 is 16 residues. Trimming cost V 1 base and J 4 bases, with 13 bases left between them. The V gene's germline CDR1 is LGHNA and CDR2 YNFKEQ. CDR3 sequence: CASSQGSGSLTGELFF. For the CDR3, the DNA is TGTGCCAGCAGCCAAGGGAGTGGGAGCCTCACCGGGGAGCTGTTTTTT.

This clonotype showed up many times. The chain is built from TRBV6-6 and TRBJ2-5; D is uncertain. Trimming left V 7 bases short and J 5 bases short, with 11 bases between. Germline values: CDR1 MNHNY, CDR2 SVGAGI (reference sequence). The CDR3 has 12 residues. CDR3 amino acids: CASTEGYETQYF. CDR3 coding DNA: TGTGCCAGCACGGAAGGGTACGAGACCCAGTACTTC.

This clonotype was detected a few times. One base away lies a much larger clone, so this may be a sequencing read error. V usage is TRBV13 and J usage is TRBJ2-7, with D perhaps being TRBD1 or TRBD2 (5 bases each). V was pared by 1 base and J by 5 bases, with 15 bases between. Per the germline V gene, CDR1 is PRHDT and CDR2 is FYEKMQ (reference sequence). CDR3 length: 15 amino acids. The CDR3 protein is CASSLARGPSDEQYF. CDR3 bases: TGTGCCAGCAGCTTAGCCCGGGGACCGAGCGACGAGCAGTACTTC.

This clonotype was found many times. The gene calls are TRBV20-1 and TRBJ1-5; no clear D. CDR1 DFQATT and CDR2 SNEGSKA come from the germline V gene (reference sequence). The CDR3 is made up of 14 amino acids. Trimming shortened V by 3 bases and J by 2 bases, and 11 bases separated the two germline ends. As DNA, the CDR3 is TGCAGTGCTAGGAGCGTGGGAGGCAATCAGCCCCAGCATTTT. As protein: CSARSVGGNQPQHF.

This clonotype was found a few times. This chain joins TRBV27 and TRBJ1-5; 9 nucleotides match TRBD1. The CDR3 runs 15 residues. Looked up from germline, CDR1 is MNHEY and CDR2 is SMNVEV (reference sequence). The V gene end was trimmed by 8 bases and the J gene end by 0 bases; junction bases not matched to a gene: 5. The CDR3 loop is CASPDRGNSNQPQHF. CDR3 nucleotide sequence: TGTGCCAGCCCGGACAGGGGTAATAGCAATCAGCCCCAGCATTTT.

V gene TRBV2 combines with J gene TRBJ2-3; D remains ambiguous. In germline, CDR1 is SNHLY, CDR2 FYNNEI. Trimming pared 6 bases from V and 2 bases from J, leaving 12 bases between. The CDR3 is made up of 14 amino acids. This CDR3 is CASRVGLSTDTQYF. The CDR3 DNA is TGTGCCAGCAGGGTCGGTTTATCCACAGATACGCAGTATTTT.